This T cell receptor beta chain was observed in a study of Ad26.COV2.S vaccination and SARS-CoV-2 variants (dated by TCRdb to 2020 to 2023). About the investigation overall: Donors in the vaccine arm were drawn from COV1001, a phase I-IIa trial of Ad26.COV2.S in healthy adults that was multicentre, randomized, double-blind and placebo-controlled. A total of approximately 32 samples were included in the TCR-sequenced set, comprising 19 Ad26.COV2.S vaccine recipients, 5 placebo recipients and 8 SARS-CoV-2 convalescent individuals. TCRbeta repertoire sequencing served as the tool for gauging how specific and how broad the SARS-CoV-2-reactive T cell receptors were following Ad26.COV2.S vaccination. Blinding of investigators to trial group allocation was maintained during experiments and outcome assessment. Trial participants were randomized into five groups of five: low-dose or high-dose Ad26.COV2.S given once or twice, or placebo on both occasions. Ad26.COV2.S was administered intramuscularly at 5 x 10^10 or 1 x 10^11 viral particles, either as a single shot or as two shots given 56 days apart. Beyond this particular receptor, the publication reports: After vaccination, spike-specific CD8+ and CD4+ T cell responses were reported to show substantial breadth. Vaccine and placebo recipients had similar non-spike TCR breadth, a finding consistent with the vaccine containing only spike. Comparing responses between vaccine doses or regimens was not something the study was powered to do. Spike-specific TCR breadth was higher in Ad26.COV2.S recipients than in placebo recipients (P = 0.0014). According to the authors, total T cell responses may have been underestimated by the TCR breadth and depth analyses.

V is pruned by 4 bases and J by 5 bases, leaving 4 bases of the junction without a gene match. Per the germline V gene, MDHEN is the CDR1 and SYDVKM is the CDR2. From cysteine to valine, the CDR3 is 14 amino acids long. Only the CDR3 DNA stays, 42 bases, in frame from base 1. Sample treatment or condition, as interpreted from the label and publication: some 19 received Ad26.COV2.S at low or high dose, single or two shots; roughly five received placebo; per-sample allocation not given. For vaccine and placebo recipients, repertoires were sequenced using samples collected on day 63 after the first injection. In Cohort 1b, 20 to 25 adults aged 18-55 years were enrolled at a single site in Boston, USA, between 29 July and 7 August 2020. As a vaccine, Ad26.COV2.S was a replication-incompetent adenovirus type 26 vector that expressed a prefusion-stabilized SARS-CoV-2 spike protein derived from the original Wuhan strain.

The immunoSEQ Assay was used to sequence TCRbeta CDR3 regions. After extraction, genomic DNA underwent amplification by bias-controlled multiplex PCR, followed by high-throughput sequencing. The published analysis was carried out like this. To quantify the absolute abundance of every unique TCRbeta CDR3 region, sequences were collapsed and filtered. T cell fraction was estimated by normalization of TCRbeta template counts to usable DNA, with usable DNA being measured through amplification of reference genes present in all nucleated cells. Repertoire TCRs were annotated as SARS-CoV-2-specific by exact matching of V gene, CDR3 amino acid sequence and J gene to a known reactive TCR set. The reference SARS-CoV-2 TCR set was derived from MIRA and filtered for enrichment in COVID-19-positive ImmuneCODE repertoires, a step that removed public or cross-reactive TCRs. Using the MIRA antigens, annotated TCRs were further analysed by specific ORF or by position within an ORF. Breadth was defined as annotated unique rearrangements over total unique productive rearrangements; depth was the summed frequency of those rearrangements. TCR breadth was compared between groups using two-sided Wilcoxon rank-sum tests. The table was pulled from immuneACCESS by TCRdb, which kept in-frame rearrangements only. Such tables lose some clones; where checked, under half of the loss comes from unresolved V genes, and the rest has no known cause. V and J calls and clone size are as listed in that table; D and trimming were resolved from the DNA. The sample profile shows around 250,000 clones; around 90% of them were found once. The ten largest clonotypes hold less than 3% of the sample.

Regarding this clone: Its cognate antigen has yet to be identified. Qualities for individual bases were not recorded, and no much larger clone is one base off.

This receptor was identified in a person between 18 and 65 years old who received the Ad26.COV2.S COVID-19 vaccine or a placebo. The sequence is built from TRBV28 and TRBJ2-7, with TRBD1 matching 11 junction bases. Sample: peripheral blood, taken in a trial of Ad26.COV2.S vaccine versus placebo. The sequence in DNA is TGTGCCAGCAGTTCACCGGACAGGGGGCACGAGCAGTACGTC. Translation gives CASSSPDRGHEQYV.